This T cell receptor beta chain derives from a study of regulatory T cells in long-lasting Graves disease. General study points: Persistent disease preferred TRBV28, TRBJ1-2 and TRBJ2-5. Persistent patients shared more public clonotypes (2,741) than newly diagnosed patients (around 1,000).

This clonotype was detected ten times or more. Its antigen is unidentified. For TCR beta, libraries came from iRepertoire HTBI primers and Arm-PCR of CDR3 regions. TCRdb re-called the multiplex PCR reads through MiXCR, storing one row per CDR3 protein. Of more than 400,000 distinct CDR3 sequences in the sample, 15% to 20% were seen once. Time point indicated: newly diagnosed GD, antithyroid drugs for less than 3 months. There was RNA extracted from PBMCs, and the TCR library was made from it. V gave up 2 bases and J gave up 0 bases, with 7 bases separating them. CDR3 length: 14 residues. These data also featured in a second study, about T cells in Graves' hyperthyroidism and ophthalmopathy. As that report states: Calling Graves' hyperthyroidism stable meant ophthalmopathy did not progress within 18 months.

The J gene is TRBJ2-5, the V gene TRBV12-3 or TRBV12-4, with D unclear. Here the sequenced sample was peripheral blood mononuclear cells (PBMCs), taken at new diagnosis, from a patient treated with antithyroid drugs. The receptor was derived from a man in his forties with Graves disease. This CDR3 is CASSLRSNQETQYF. Here the CDR3 DNA reads TGTGCCAGCAGTTTAAGGTCGAACCAAGAGACCCAGTACTTC.